This T cell receptor (beta chain) was captured in a study of CXCR3-negative and CXCR3-positive naive CD8 T cells. CDR3 length: 16 amino acids. Germline CDR1 is SGHNT and CDR2 is YENEEA. 5' RACE that incorporated UMI labels was used to prepare the TRB cDNA libraries. TCRdb re-called the 5' RACE reads; one entry per CDR3 protein, DNA not given. This table lists 60,000 to 70,000 distinct CDR3 sequences. Findings and limits, study-wide: CXCR3-negative naive cells had less hydrophobic TRB CDR3s than did CXCR3-positive naive cells. Partial loss of CXCR3 expression followed cryopreservation; most assays used fresh PBMCs.

Comment on this clonotype: Its antigen is currently unknown.

This receptor was identified in a human donor in good health. Some clones in this sample may be carry-over from other donors' samples. The rearrangement uses TRBV11-3 and TRBJ2-1; the D call from TCRdb, TRBD2, cannot be confirmed without DNA. The sequencing sample was made of naive CXCR3+ CD8+ T cells from blood. Subset specified: CD45RO-CCR7+CD27+CD95- naive CD8+ T cells expressing CXCR3 (TNR3+). CDR3 region: CASSLRPSGVYNEQFF.